This TCR beta chain was recovered during a study of human T cells and chemical hapten exposure. This clonotype has ten or more counts. The antigen is not known. TCRdb ran MiXCR on the RACE reads and lists one entry per CDR3 protein. The table records about 190,000 distinct CDR3 sequences, 24% of them present only once. Study outcomes and limitations: The number of TCRs above 1 in 1000 frequency did not change after DPC sensitization.

Time point meaning: patch test 3, about 24 weeks after DPC sensitization. Documented treatment: therapeutic diphenylcyclopropenone sensitization with weekly scalp DPC. Every patch test was put on after a blood sample was taken. Blood, whole and unfractionated, served as the source for total RNA extraction. Germline loops: CDR1 DFQATT, CDR2 SNEGSKA (reference sequence). V gave up 3 bases and J gave up 6 bases, with 14 bases separating them. CDR3 length: 14 amino acids. The chain joins TRBV20-1 to TRBJ2-2; either TRBD1 or TRBD2 may supply D (5 bases each). This receptor was obtained from a middle-aged woman with alopecia areata. Some clones in this sample may be carry-over from other donors' samples. This specimen was whole blood, taken in connection with sensitization to the hapten diphenylcyclopropenone (DPC). The CDR3 sequence: CSASEGTASGELFF. The DNA for the CDR3 is TGCAGTGCTAGTGAGGGGACGGCGTCCGGGGAGCTGTTTTTT.